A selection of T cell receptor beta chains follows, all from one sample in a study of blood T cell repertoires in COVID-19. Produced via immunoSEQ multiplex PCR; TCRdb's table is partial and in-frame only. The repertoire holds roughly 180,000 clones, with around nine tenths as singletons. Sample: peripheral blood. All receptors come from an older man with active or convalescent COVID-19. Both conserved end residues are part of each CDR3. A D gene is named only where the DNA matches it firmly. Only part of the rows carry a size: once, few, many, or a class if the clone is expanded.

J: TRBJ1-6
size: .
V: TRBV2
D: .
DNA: TGTGCCAGCAGTTTAGGACAGTATAATTCACCCCTCCACTTT
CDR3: CASSLGQYNSPLHF

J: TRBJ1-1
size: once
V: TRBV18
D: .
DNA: TGTGCCAGCTCAACCCGGCCAGGGGACGCTGAAGCTTTCTTT
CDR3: CASSTRPGDAEAFF

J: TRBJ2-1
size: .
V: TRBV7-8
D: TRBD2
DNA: TGTGCCAGCCTAGCGGGTCCCGAAGTCAATGAGCAGTTCTTC
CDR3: CASLAGPEVNEQFF

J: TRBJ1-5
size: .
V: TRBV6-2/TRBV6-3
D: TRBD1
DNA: TGTGCCAGCAGCCAAGGACAGGGATATCACCAGCCCCAGCATTTT
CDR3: CASSQGQGYHQPQHF

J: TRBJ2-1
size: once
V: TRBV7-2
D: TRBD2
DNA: TGTGCCAGCAGCTTGACGACTAGCGGGGGGCTACACAATGAGCAGTTCTTC
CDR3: CASSLTTSGGLHNEQFF

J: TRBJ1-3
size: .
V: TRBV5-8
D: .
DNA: TGTGCCAGCAGCTGGGCTCTGATCTCTGGAAACACCATATATTTT
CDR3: CASSWALISGNTIYF

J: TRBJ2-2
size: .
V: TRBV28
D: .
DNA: TGTGCCAGCTTTCAGGGCCGGGACACCGGGGAGCTGTTTTTT
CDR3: CASFQGRDTGELFF

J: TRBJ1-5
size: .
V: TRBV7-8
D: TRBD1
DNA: TGTGCCAGCAGCTTCGGGTACAGGGGTAGCAATCAGCCCCAGCATTTT
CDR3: CASSFGYRGSNQPQHF

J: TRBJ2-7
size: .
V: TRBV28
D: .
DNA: TGTGCCAGCAGTTGGAAACCGCTGGACAGCCAGTCCTACGAGCAGTACTTC
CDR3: CASSWKPLDSQSYEQYF

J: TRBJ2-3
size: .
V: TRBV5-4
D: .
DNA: TGTGCCAGCAGCTTGAGTAGTGCTAGCACAGATACGCAGTATTTT
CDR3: CASSLSSASTDTQYF

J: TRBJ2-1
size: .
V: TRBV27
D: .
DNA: TGTGCCAGCAGTATGAACGGGGGTTCCTCCTACAATGAGCAGTTCTTC
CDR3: CASSMNGGSSYNEQFF

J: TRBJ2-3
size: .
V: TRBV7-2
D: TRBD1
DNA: TGTGCCAGCAGCTGGACAGGGACCCGCACAGATACGCAGTATTTT
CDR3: CASSWTGTRTDTQYF

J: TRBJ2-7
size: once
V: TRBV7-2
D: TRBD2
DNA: TGTGCCAGCAGCACGGGAGGGGAACAGTACTTC
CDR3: CASSTGGEQYF

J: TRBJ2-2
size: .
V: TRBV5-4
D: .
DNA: TGTGCCAGCAGCTCGATGAGCGGGTTAAACACCGGGGAGCTGTTTTTT
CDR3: CASSSMSGLNTGELFF

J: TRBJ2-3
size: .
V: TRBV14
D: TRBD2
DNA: TGTGCCAGCAGCCAAGAACTTAGGCGGGGGGCCCAGTATTTT
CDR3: CASSQELRRGAQYF

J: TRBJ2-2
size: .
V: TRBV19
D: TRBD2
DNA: TGTGCCAGTAGTCCCACGGGGGGGAACACCGGGGAGCTGTTTTTT
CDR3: CASSPTGGNTGELFF

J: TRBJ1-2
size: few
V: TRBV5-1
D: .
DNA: TGCGCCAGCAGCTTGGCAGATAACTATGGCTACACCTTC
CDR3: CASSLADNYGYTF

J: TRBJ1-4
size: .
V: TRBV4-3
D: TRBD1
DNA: TGCGCCAGCAGCCAGGGGACAGGGGGCTCAACTAATGAAAAACTGTTTTTT
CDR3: CASSQGTGGSTNEKLFF

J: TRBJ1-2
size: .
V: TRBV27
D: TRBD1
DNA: TGTGCCAGCAGTTTCGGGCAGGGGGTTAACTATGGCTACACCTTC
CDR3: CASSFGQGVNYGYTF

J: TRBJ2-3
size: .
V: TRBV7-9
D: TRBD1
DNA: TGTGCCAGCAGCTACCTCAAGGGGGCAAACACAGATACGCAGTATTTT
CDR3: CASSYLKGANTDTQYF

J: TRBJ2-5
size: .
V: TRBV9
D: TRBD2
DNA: TGTGCCAGCAGCGTAGTCCCCGGGGGGAAGGAAGAGACCCAGTACTTC
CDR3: CASSVVPGGKEETQYF

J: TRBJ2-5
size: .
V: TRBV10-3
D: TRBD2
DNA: TGTGCCATCAGTGAAGGGAGCGGGGGGTACCAAGAGACCCAGTACTTC
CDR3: CAISEGSGGYQETQYF

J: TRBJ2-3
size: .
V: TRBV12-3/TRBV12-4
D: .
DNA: TGTGCCAGCAGACCGGGAGAAATTGATACGCAGTATTTT
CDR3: CASRPGEIDTQYF

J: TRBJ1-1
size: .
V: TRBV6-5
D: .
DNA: TGTGCCAGCAGTTCTCCGGCAGGCCCGATGAACACTGAAGCTTTCTTT
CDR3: CASSSPAGPMNTEAFF

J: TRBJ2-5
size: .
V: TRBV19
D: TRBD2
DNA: TGTGCCAGTAGTATAGGCGGGGGGGAGACCCAGTACTTC
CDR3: CASSIGGGETQYF

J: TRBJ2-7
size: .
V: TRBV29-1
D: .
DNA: TGCAGCGTAGAGGACAGAAACGAGCAGTACTTC
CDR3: CSVEDRNEQYF

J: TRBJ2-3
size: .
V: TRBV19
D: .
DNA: TGTGCCAGTAGTGCCCCCCTGGGGGCCGTTGGCACAGATACGCAGTATTTT
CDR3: CASSAPLGAVGTDTQYF

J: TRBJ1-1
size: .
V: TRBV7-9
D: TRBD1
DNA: TGTGCCAGCAGCTCAACCGGACAGGGGAACACTGAAGCTTTCTTT
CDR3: CASSSTGQGNTEAFF

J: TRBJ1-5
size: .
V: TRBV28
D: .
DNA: TGTGCCAGCAGCGCCCCAAGGAGTCAGCCCCAGCATTTT
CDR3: CASSAPRSQPQHF

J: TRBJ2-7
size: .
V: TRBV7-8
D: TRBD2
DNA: TGTGCCAGCAGCTCCTCTGGACTAGCGGGGGGATCCTACGAGCAGTACTTC
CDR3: CASSSSGLAGGSYEQYF

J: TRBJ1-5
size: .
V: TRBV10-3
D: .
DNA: TGTGCCACCTCTACTGGGGGGATCAGCAATCAGCCCCAGCATTTT
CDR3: CATSTGGISNQPQHF

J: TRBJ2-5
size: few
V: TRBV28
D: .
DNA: TGTGCCAGCAAAGGAGGCCCGGGGTCCCAGTACTTC
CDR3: CASKGGPGSQYF

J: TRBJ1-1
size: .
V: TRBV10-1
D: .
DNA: TGCGCCAGCAGTGAGTACAGGGTCTCCGAAGCTTTCTTT
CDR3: CASSEYRVSEAFF

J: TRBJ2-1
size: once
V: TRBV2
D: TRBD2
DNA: TGTGCCAGCAGTGAAGTAGCGGGAATGTGGAATGAGCAGTTCTTC
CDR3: CASSEVAGMWNEQFF

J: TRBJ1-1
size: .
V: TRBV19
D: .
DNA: TGTGCCAGTAGCATCCGGGTGAACACTGAAGCTTTCTTT
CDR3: CASSIRVNTEAFF

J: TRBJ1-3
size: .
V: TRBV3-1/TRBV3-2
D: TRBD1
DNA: TGTGCCAGCAGCCACCGACAGGGGACGATGGGAAACACCATATATTTT
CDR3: CASSHRQGTMGNTIYF

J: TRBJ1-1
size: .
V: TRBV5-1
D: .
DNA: TGCGCCAGCAGCCCACAGGGTGCGGTCACTGAAGCTTTCTTT
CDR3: CASSPQGAVTEAFF

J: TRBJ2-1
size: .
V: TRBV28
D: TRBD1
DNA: TGTGCCAGCAGGCCGGGAGACAGGGGGCACTACAATGAGCAGTTCTTC
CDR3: CASRPGDRGHYNEQFF

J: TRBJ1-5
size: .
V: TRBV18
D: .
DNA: TGTGCCAGCTCACCCCGGGGCCCGGGAGGCAATCAGCCCCAGCATTTT
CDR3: CASSPRGPGGNQPQHF

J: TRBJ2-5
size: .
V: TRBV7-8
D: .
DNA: TGTGCCAGCAGCTTTACTGAGACTAACCAAGAGACCCAGTACTTC
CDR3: CASSFTETNQETQYF

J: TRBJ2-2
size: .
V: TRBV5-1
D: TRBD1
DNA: TGCGCCAGCAGCTTGAGGCAGGGGGCTGGCGGGGAGCTGTTTTTT
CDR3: CASSLRQGAGGELFF

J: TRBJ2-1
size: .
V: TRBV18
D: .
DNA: TGTGCCAGCTCACCCTGGGACTTAACTAATGTGCAGTTCTTC
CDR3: CASSPWDLTNVQFF

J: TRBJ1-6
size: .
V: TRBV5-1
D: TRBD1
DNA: TGCGCCAGCAGCCCATCGGGACAGCGACCCTCACCCCTCCACTTT
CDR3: CASSPSGQRPSPLHF

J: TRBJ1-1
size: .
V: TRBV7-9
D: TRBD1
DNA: TGTGCCAGCAGCGGACCGCGGACAGGGGTCACTGAAGCTTTCTTT
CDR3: CASSGPRTGVTEAFF

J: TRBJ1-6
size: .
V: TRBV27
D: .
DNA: TGTGCCAGCAGTTCTCGGGGTTACAATTCACCCCTCCACTTT
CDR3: CASSSRGYNSPLHF

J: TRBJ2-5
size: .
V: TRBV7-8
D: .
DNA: TGTGCCAGCAGCCCAAAAGGACAGATGTTGTCGGCCCAGTACTTC
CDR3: CASSPKGQMLSAQYF

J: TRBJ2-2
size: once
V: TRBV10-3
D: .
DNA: TGTGCCATCAGTGATCTTCAGGGGACGGGCGGGGAGCTGTTTTTT
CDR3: CAISDLQGTGGELFF

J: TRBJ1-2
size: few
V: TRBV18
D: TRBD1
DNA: TGTGCCAGCTCACAAGAAACAGGGGGCTCTGGCTACACCTTC
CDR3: CASSQETGGSGYTF

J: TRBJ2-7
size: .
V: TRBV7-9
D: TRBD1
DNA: TGTGCCAGCAGCACCCGACAGGGGTTCTCCTACGAGCAGTACTTC
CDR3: CASSTRQGFSYEQYF

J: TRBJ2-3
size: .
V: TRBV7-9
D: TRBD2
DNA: TGTGCCAGCAGCGGGGGACTAGCCCCAGATACGCAGTATTTT
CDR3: CASSGGLAPDTQYF

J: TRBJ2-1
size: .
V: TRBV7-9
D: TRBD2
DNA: TGTGCCAGCAGCAAAGGGACTAGCGGGGGACCTACCTACAATGAGCAGTTCTTC
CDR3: CASSKGTSGGPTYNEQFF

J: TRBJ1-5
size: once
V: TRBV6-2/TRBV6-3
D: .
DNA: TGTGCCAGCAGTTACTCGACACTTCATCAGCCCCAGCATTTT
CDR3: CASSYSTLHQPQHF

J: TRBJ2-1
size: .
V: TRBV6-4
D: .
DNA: TGTGCCAGCAGTGTGAACGGGGGCTCCTACAATGAGCAGTTCTTC
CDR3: CASSVNGGSYNEQFF

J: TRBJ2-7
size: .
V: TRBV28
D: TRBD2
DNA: TGTGCCAGCGTCCCGGGGGCTAGCGGGAGGGCGGACTACGAGCAGTACTTC
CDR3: CASVPGASGRADYEQYF

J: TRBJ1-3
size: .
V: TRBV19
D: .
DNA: TGTGCCAGTATCCTGGGCCCTCACACCTCTGGAAACACCATATATTTT
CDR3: CASILGPHTSGNTIYF